The rows below give T cell receptor beta chains drawn from one sample of a study of cytomegalovirus exposure and HLA in healthy donors. Method: immunoSEQ multiplex PCR; TCRdb's copy keeps in-frame clones and lacks some. The table includes more than 90,000 clones, around 75% detected once. Sequencing was done on a sample of PBMCs. Receptor source: a woman aged 30 to 39 in good health and CMV-seronegative. Each CDR3 is given with its conserved first and last residue. A D gene is named only where the DNA matches it firmly. Only some rows state a clone size, as once, few, many or a class for expanded clones.

V gene: TRBV30; clone size: .; J gene: TRBJ1-1; D gene: .; CDR3 protein: CAWRSNRGNTEAFF; CDR3 DNA: TGTGCCTGGAGGTCGAATAGGGGGAACACTGAAGCTTTCTTT
V gene: TRBV6-5; clone size: few; J gene: TRBJ2-1; D gene: .; CDR3 protein: CASSSTVEYNEQFF; CDR3 DNA: TGTGCCAGCAGCTCAACGGTGGAGTACAATGAGCAGTTCTTC
V gene: TRBV11-2; clone size: .; J gene: TRBJ2-5; D gene: TRBD2; CDR3 protein: CASSLGRVLAGGQQETQYF; CDR3 DNA: TGTGCCAGCAGCTTAGGACGGGTGCTAGCGGGGGGGCAACAAGAGACCCAGTACTTC
V gene: TRBV6-5; clone size: .; J gene: TRBJ1-1; D gene: .; CDR3 protein: CASSYAGEGTEAFF; CDR3 DNA: TGTGCCAGCAGTTATGCAGGGGAAGGGACTGAAGCTTTCTTT
V gene: TRBV11-3; clone size: .; J gene: TRBJ1-1; D gene: .; CDR3 protein: CASSQDTNTEAFF; CDR3 DNA: TGTGCCAGCAGCCAGGACACGAACACTGAAGCTTTCTTT
V gene: TRBV12-5; clone size: .; J gene: TRBJ1-1; D gene: TRBD1; CDR3 protein: CASGLPRTGERGNTEAFF; CDR3 DNA: TGTGCTAGTGGTTTGCCCCGGACAGGGGAAAGGGGAAACACTGAAGCTTTCTTT
V gene: TRBV6-5; clone size: .; J gene: TRBJ2-6; D gene: .; CDR3 protein: CASHSSGANVLTF; CDR3 DNA: TGTGCCAGCCACAGCTCTGGGGCCAACGTCCTGACTTTC
V gene: TRBV19; clone size: .; J gene: TRBJ1-4; D gene: .; CDR3 protein: CASGGAVNEKLFF; CDR3 DNA: TGTGCCAGTGGCGGGGCTGTTAATGAAAAACTGTTTTTT
V gene: TRBV6-1; clone size: once; J gene: TRBJ2-1; D gene: .; CDR3 protein: CASSGTGNEQFF; CDR3 DNA: TGTGCCAGCAGTGGGACGGGAAATGAGCAGTTCTTC
V gene: TRBV10-3; clone size: few; J gene: TRBJ1-1; D gene: TRBD1; CDR3 protein: CALSGTGLITEAFF; CDR3 DNA: TGTGCCCTATCCGGGACAGGCTTAATCACTGAAGCTTTCTTT
V gene: TRBV6-1; clone size: .; J gene: TRBJ2-1; D gene: TRBD1; CDR3 protein: CASSIGTGAGNEQFF; CDR3 DNA: TGTGCCAGCAGCATCGGGACAGGGGCGGGGAATGAGCAGTTCTTC
V gene: TRBV2; clone size: .; J gene: TRBJ2-3; D gene: .; CDR3 protein: CASSEREAVTQYF; CDR3 DNA: TGTGCCAGCAGTGAAAGGGAGGCGGTAACGCAGTATTTT
V gene: TRBV27; clone size: .; J gene: TRBJ1-1; D gene: TRBD1; CDR3 protein: CASSSGTGLNTEAFF; CDR3 DNA: TGTGCCAGCAGCTCCGGGACAGGGCTTAACACTGAAGCTTTCTTT
V gene: TRBV5-1; clone size: .; J gene: TRBJ1-1; D gene: .; CDR3 protein: CASSLGGEVPTEAFF; CDR3 DNA: TGCGCCAGCAGCTTGGGAGGAGAGGTCCCCACTGAAGCTTTCTTT
V gene: TRBV29-1; clone size: few; J gene: TRBJ1-4; D gene: TRBD1; CDR3 protein: CSTKTSTGDDEKLFF; CDR3 DNA: TGCAGCACAAAAACCTCGACAGGGGATGATGAAAAACTGTTTTTT
V gene: TRBV19; clone size: .; J gene: TRBJ1-1; D gene: TRBD1; CDR3 protein: CASSPGQGRLNTEAFF; CDR3 DNA: TGTGCCAGTAGTCCTGGACAGGGGAGATTGAACACTGAAGCTTTCTTT
V gene: TRBV7-9; clone size: .; J gene: TRBJ2-5; D gene: .; CDR3 protein: CASSLVYGQETQYF; CDR3 DNA: TGTGCCAGCAGCTTAGTTTACGGTCAAGAGACCCAGTACTTC
V gene: TRBV9; clone size: .; J gene: TRBJ2-5; D gene: .; CDR3 protein: CASSVDWAETQYF; CDR3 DNA: TGTGCCAGCAGCGTAGACTGGGCGGAGACCCAGTACTTC
V gene: TRBV6-1; clone size: few; J gene: TRBJ2-1; D gene: TRBD2; CDR3 protein: CASSEGGNEQFF; CDR3 DNA: TGTGCCAGCAGTGAGGGAGGGAATGAGCAGTTCTTC
V gene: TRBV4-3; clone size: .; J gene: TRBJ1-2; D gene: .; CDR3 protein: CASSQGGYYGYTF; CDR3 DNA: TGCGCCAGCAGCCAAGGCGGCTACTATGGCTACACCTTC
V gene: TRBV5-8; clone size: .; J gene: TRBJ2-7; D gene: .; CDR3 protein: CASSERGAYYEQYF; CDR3 DNA: TGTGCCAGCAGCGAACGAGGTGCATACTACGAGCAGTACTTC
V gene: TRBV21-1; clone size: .; J gene: TRBJ2-7; D gene: .; CDR3 protein: CARMDKGYEQYF; CDR3 DNA: TGTGCCAGAATGGACAAGGGGTACGAGCAGTACTTC
V gene: TRBV25-1; clone size: .; J gene: TRBJ1-1; D gene: TRBD1; CDR3 protein: CASSERTGGEEAFF; CDR3 DNA: TGTGCCAGCAGTGAGAGGACAGGGGGTGAGGAAGCTTTCTTT
V gene: TRBV18; clone size: .; J gene: TRBJ1-2; D gene: TRBD1; CDR3 protein: CASSPGQGMAYGYTF; CDR3 DNA: TGTGCCAGCTCTCCAGGACAGGGGATGGCCTATGGCTACACCTTC
V gene: TRBV5-1; clone size: .; J gene: TRBJ1-1; D gene: TRBD1; CDR3 protein: CASRPTAGQDSTEAFF; CDR3 DNA: TGCGCCAGCCGGCCTACCGCGGGACAGGACAGCACTGAAGCTTTCTTT
V gene: TRBV30; clone size: .; J gene: TRBJ2-2; D gene: TRBD1; CDR3 protein: CAWNFQGARRTGELFF; CDR3 DNA: TGTGCCTGGAATTTTCAGGGGGCCCGGCGGACCGGGGAGCTGTTTTTT
V gene: TRBV25-1; clone size: few; J gene: TRBJ2-6; D gene: .; CDR3 protein: CASSDSPSGANVLTF; CDR3 DNA: TGTGCCAGCAGTGATAGCCCCTCTGGGGCCAACGTCCTGACTTTC
V gene: TRBV12-5; clone size: .; J gene: TRBJ1-6; D gene: .; CDR3 protein: CASGLTDSPLHF; CDR3 DNA: TGTGCTAGTGGTTTGACGGATTCACCCCTCCACTTT
V gene: TRBV29-1; clone size: .; J gene: TRBJ2-7; D gene: TRBD2; CDR3 protein: CSVDMGGSRYEQYF; CDR3 DNA: TGCAGCGTTGATATGGGCGGGAGTCGGTACGAGCAGTACTTC
V gene: TRBV7-9; clone size: .; J gene: TRBJ2-3; D gene: TRBD2; CDR3 protein: CASSLTGLAGGDTQYF; CDR3 DNA: TGTGCCAGCAGCTTAACTGGACTCGCGGGGGGCGATACGCAGTATTTT
V gene: TRBV2; clone size: .; J gene: TRBJ2-7; D gene: .; CDR3 protein: CASSGTVYEQYF; CDR3 DNA: TGTGCCAGCAGTGGGACAGTCTACGAGCAGTACTTC
V gene: TRBV5-6; clone size: .; J gene: TRBJ1-4; D gene: TRBD1; CDR3 protein: CASSRWTGGNEKLFF; CDR3 DNA: TGTGCCAGCAGCCGATGGACAGGGGGAAATGAAAAACTGTTTTTT
V gene: TRBV7-9; clone size: few; J gene: TRBJ1-4; D gene: TRBD1; CDR3 protein: CASTRTGVNEKLFF; CDR3 DNA: TGTGCCAGCACAAGGACAGGGGTTAATGAAAAACTGTTTTTT
V gene: TRBV7-9; clone size: .; J gene: TRBJ1-1; D gene: .; CDR3 protein: CASSFPAGRSNTEAFF; CDR3 DNA: TGTGCCAGCAGCTTTCCTGCAGGGAGGTCGAACACTGAAGCTTTCTTT
V gene: TRBV5-1; clone size: .; J gene: TRBJ1-1; D gene: .; CDR3 protein: CASSFQGTEAFF; CDR3 DNA: TGCGCCAGCAGCTTCCAGGGAACTGAAGCTTTCTTT
V gene: TRBV4-3; clone size: .; J gene: TRBJ1-2; D gene: TRBD1; CDR3 protein: CASSQYRQGAYGYTF; CDR3 DNA: TGCGCCAGCAGCCAATACAGACAGGGGGCATACGGCTACACCTTC
V gene: TRBV2; clone size: .; J gene: TRBJ2-3; D gene: TRBD2; CDR3 protein: CASTQLAGELQYF; CDR3 DNA: TGTGCCAGCACGCAACTAGCGGGGGAGCTTCAGTATTTT
V gene: TRBV7-9; clone size: .; J gene: TRBJ1-5; D gene: TRBD1; CDR3 protein: CASSLQGGNNQPQHF; CDR3 DNA: TGTGCCAGCAGCTTACAAGGGGGCAACAATCAGCCCCAGCATTTT
V gene: TRBV5-6; clone size: .; J gene: TRBJ2-5; D gene: TRBD2; CDR3 protein: CASSSQTSRETQYF; CDR3 DNA: TGTGCCAGCAGCTCGCAGACTAGCCGAGAGACCCAGTACTTC
V gene: TRBV5-1; clone size: .; J gene: TRBJ1-6; D gene: .; CDR3 protein: CASSFLQGSNSPLHF; CDR3 DNA: TGCGCCAGCAGCTTCTTGCAGGGTTCCAATTCACCCCTCCACTTT
V gene: TRBV27; clone size: .; J gene: TRBJ2-2; D gene: TRBD2; CDR3 protein: CASSSLAGGFNTGELFF; CDR3 DNA: TGTGCCAGCAGTTCACTAGCGGGGGGTTTCAACACCGGGGAGCTGTTTTTT
V gene: TRBV30; clone size: .; J gene: TRBJ2-1; D gene: TRBD2; CDR3 protein: CAWNPVAGDNEQFF; CDR3 DNA: TGTGCCTGGAATCCGGTAGCGGGGGACAATGAGCAGTTCTTC
V gene: TRBV11-3; clone size: few; J gene: TRBJ1-1; D gene: .; CDR3 protein: CASSLSQRTEAFF; CDR3 DNA: TGTGCCAGCAGCTTGTCACAACGAACTGAAGCTTTCTTT
V gene: TRBV4-1; clone size: .; J gene: TRBJ1-2; D gene: .; CDR3 protein: CASSQGTDNYGYTF; CDR3 DNA: TGCGCCAGCAGCCAAGGGACAGATAACTATGGCTACACCTTC
V gene: TRBV19; clone size: once; J gene: TRBJ2-2; D gene: TRBD1; CDR3 protein: CASIDRARAGELFF; CDR3 DNA: TGTGCCAGTATCGACAGGGCTCGGGCCGGGGAGCTGTTTTTT
V gene: TRBV6-1; clone size: .; J gene: TRBJ1-2; D gene: .; CDR3 protein: CASSEGGRSNYGYTF; CDR3 DNA: TGTGCCAGCAGTGAAGGTGGCAGGTCAAATTATGGCTACACCTTC
V gene: TRBV7-8; clone size: few; J gene: TRBJ1-3; D gene: .; CDR3 protein: CASSSYGSGNTIYF; CDR3 DNA: TGTGCCAGCAGCTCGTACGGCTCTGGAAACACCATATATTTT
V gene: TRBV7-7; clone size: few; J gene: TRBJ1-1; D gene: .; CDR3 protein: CASSLQVDTEAFF; CDR3 DNA: TGTGCCAGCAGCTTACAGGTGGACACTGAAGCTTTCTTT
V gene: TRBV6-1; clone size: .; J gene: TRBJ2-7; D gene: .; CDR3 protein: CASSEDQARGWRGSSYEQYF; CDR3 DNA: TGTGCCAGCAGTGAAGATCAGGCTAGGGGGTGGAGAGGGAGCTCCTACGAGCAGTACTTC
V gene: TRBV29-1; clone size: .; J gene: TRBJ2-1; D gene: .; CDR3 protein: CSVREPLTYNEQFF; CDR3 DNA: TGCAGCGTAAGAGAGCCGTTAACCTACAATGAGCAGTTCTTC
V gene: TRBV5-8; clone size: .; J gene: TRBJ2-5; D gene: TRBD1; CDR3 protein: CASSGGQGVYQETQYF; CDR3 DNA: TGTGCCAGCAGCGGGGGACAGGGGGTCTACCAAGAGACCCAGTACTTC
V gene: TRBV7-6; clone size: few; J gene: TRBJ2-1; D gene: TRBD2; CDR3 protein: CASSLGLAGDREQFF; CDR3 DNA: TGTGCCAGCAGCTTAGGGCTAGCGGGAGATCGTGAGCAGTTCTTC
V gene: TRBV15; clone size: .; J gene: TRBJ1-2; D gene: .; CDR3 protein: CATSRDRVRGARGYTF; CDR3 DNA: TGTGCCACCAGCAGAGATCGAGTACGGGGGGCGCGGGGCTACACCTTC
V gene: TRBV5-1; clone size: .; J gene: TRBJ2-7; D gene: .; CDR3 protein: CASSLDSAMEQYF; CDR3 DNA: TGCGCCAGCAGCTTAGACTCTGCGATGGAGCAGTACTTC
V gene: TRBV18; clone size: .; J gene: TRBJ1-1; D gene: .; CDR3 protein: CASSPGQPLNTEAFF; CDR3 DNA: TGTGCCAGCTCCCCCGGACAGCCGTTGAACACTGAAGCTTTCTTT
V gene: TRBV6-5; clone size: .; J gene: TRBJ1-2; D gene: .; CDR3 protein: CASSYSIRQDGYTF; CDR3 DNA: TGTGCCAGCAGTTACTCGATCCGACAGGATGGCTACACCTTC